These 26 T cell receptor beta chains were all obtained from the same sample, sequenced in a study of identical twins. MiXCR, applied by TCRdb to the 5' RACE reads, yields one record per CDR3 protein. This sample has 1.5 million to 2 million distinct CDR3 sequences, with under 35% found just once. The sequenced sample was cord blood. Source of these receptors: a newborn girl in good health.

The rearrangement joins TRBV27 to TRBJ2-3, with D perhaps matching TRBD2 (6 bases). Germline loops: CDR1 MNHEY, CDR2 SMNVEV (reference sequence). Trimming removed 3 bases from V and 4 bases from J, with 11 bases in between. The length of the CDR3 is 14 residues. This CDR3 is CASSLGRDADTQYF. The CDR3 DNA is TGTGCCAGCAGTTTGGGGCGGGACGCAGATACGCAGTATTTT.

This rearrangement joins TRBV4-1 to TRBJ2-1; the match to TRBD2 covers 10 bases. The end of the DNA aligns better with TRBJ2-7, so the J call may be wrong. CDR1 MGHRA and CDR2 YSYEKL come from the germline V gene. The CDR3 is made up of 16 amino acids. The CDR3 sequence: CASSHPSGSSYNEQYF. DNA for the CDR3: TGCGCCAGCAGCCACCCTAGCGGGAGCTCCTACAATGAGCAGTACTTC.

The chain employs TRBV3-1 and TRBJ2-1; D is possibly TRBD2 (5 bases). The CDR3 consists of 18 residues. Germline V gene data show CDR1 as LGHDT and CDR2 as YNNKEL (reference sequence). Trimming shortened V by 0 bases and J by 13 bases, and 28 bases separated the two germline ends. CDR3 sequence: CASSQDRASRGIWETQFF. CDR3 DNA sequence: TGTGCCAGCAGCCAAGATCGTGCCTCCCGGGGAATTTGGGAGACCCAGTTCTTC.

The genes are TRBV7-9 and TRBJ2-3; D remains unclear. This CDR3 region has 13 residues. CDR1 SEHNR and CDR2 FQNEAQ come from the germline V gene (reference sequence). Trimming left V 5 bases short and J 6 bases short, with 12 bases between. The CDR3 DNA reads TGTGCCAGCAGCACACTCAAGAGGGATACGCAGTATTTT. Translation: CASSTLKRDTQYF. Drawing the rest from reference TRBV7-9 and TRBJ2-3, the complete variable domain is DTGVSQNPRHKITKRGQNVTFRCDPISEHNRLYWYRQTLGQGPEFLTYFQNEAQLEKSRLLSDRFSAERPKGSFSTLEIQRTEQGDSAMYLCASSTLKRDTQYFGPGTRLTVL.

The chain employs TRBV29-1 and TRBJ2-1, with a weak D call TRBD2 (6 bases). Germline assignment: CDR1 SQVTM and CDR2 ANQGSEA. Trimming stripped 7 bases from V and 5 bases from J, with 18 bases between. The CDR3 consists of 14 residues. The CDR3 DNA reads as TGCAGCGCCCTAAGGGGTTTAGCGGACAATGAGCAGTTCTTC. Translated, it gives CSALRGLADNEQFF.

A few counts support this clonotype. V is TRBV5-1 and J is TRBJ1-1; D unclear. CDR3 length: 15 amino acids. CDR1 is SGHRS, CDR2 YFSETQ, per germline. With 0 bases removed from V and 4 bases from J, the gap between germline ends came to 13 bases. DNA for the CDR3: TGCGCCAGCAGCTTGGATGGAGGGAGGACCACTGAAGCTTTCTTT. This translates into CASSLDGGRTTEAFF.

The gene calls are TRBV3-1 and TRBJ2-7; either TRBD1 or TRBD2 may supply D (5 bases each). Per the germline V gene, CDR1 is LGHDT and CDR2 is YNNKEL (reference sequence). This CDR3 comprises 15 residues. Between the trimmed V and J ends, which lost 3 bases and 3 bases, there was a span of 15 bases. The CDR3 DNA is TGTGCCAGCAGCCACGGTCTAAAGGGGAGCTACGAGCAGTACTTC. This sequence encodes CASSHGLKGSYEQYF.

This clonotype was seen a few times. The chain has TRBV5-1 and TRBJ1-6; D gene uncertain. With 0 bases removed from V and 7 bases from J, the gap between germline ends came to 11 bases. Germline loops: CDR1 SGHRS, CDR2 YFSETQ. The CDR3 loop spans 15 amino acids. As DNA, the CDR3 is TGCGCCAGCAGCTTGGGAAGGGCCACGAATTCACCCCTCCACTTT. This gives the protein CASSLGRATNSPLHF.

CDR3 nucleotides: TGTGCCAGCAGCCCTTCGGACAGGGGGCTCCACTTT. Translation: CASSPSDRGLHF. The chain is built from TRBV7-8 and TRBJ1-6; 10 bases are shared with TRBD1. Germline CDR1 reads SGHVS; CDR2 reads FQNEAQ. The CDR3 has 12 amino acids. The V and J ends lost 5 bases and 16 bases, in that order; junction bases with no gene match: 5.

This clonotype turned up a few times. The chain combines TRBV4-2 with TRBJ2-3; weak D call: TRBD2 (7 bases). Trimming removed 2 bases at V and 1 base at J, with 10 bases between. The CDR3 is made up of 15 amino acids. The V gene's germline CDR1 is LGHNA and CDR2 YNFKEQ. The CDR3 DNA sequence: TGTGCCAGCAGCCAATGGGGGGGCGGCACAGATACGCAGTATTTT. It yields the protein CASSQWGGGTDTQYF.

The rearrangement links TRBV7-9 to TRBJ2-1; TRBD1 is a possible D gene (5 bases). CDR1 and CDR2 (germline): SEHNR, FQNEAQ (reference sequence). Trimming removed 2 bases at V and 5 bases at J, with 13 bases between. This CDR3 is built from 15 residues. The CDR3 sequence: CASSLIGQGDNEQFF. Written as DNA, the CDR3 is TGTGCCAGCAGCTTAATAGGCCAGGGCGACAATGAGCAGTTCTTC.

V usage is TRBV12-3 or TRBV12-4 and J usage is TRBJ1-6; 10 bases map to TRBD1. V trimming: 6 bases; J trimming: 9 bases; junction bases outside the gene matches: 8. The CDR3 spans 15 residues. CDR3 bases: TGTGCCAGCAGGCGACAGGGGGCGATTAGTTCACCCCTCCACTTT. Amino acid sequence: CASRRQGAISSPLHF.

The chain links TRBV27 to TRBJ2-5; 11 bases agree with TRBD1. With the DNA end fitting TRBJ2-7 better, the J assignment may be wrong. CDR3 size: 15 residues. Germline V gene data show CDR1 as MNHEY and CDR2 as SMNVEV (reference sequence). In nucleotides, the CDR3 is TGTGCCAGCAGTTTGACCGGACAGGGGGCTACCGAGCAGTACTTC. Its protein is CASSLTGQGATEQYF.

This rearrangement joins TRBV2 to TRBJ1-5; no clear D gene. V lost 8 bases and J 7 bases, leaving 15 bases between the germline ends. Germline V gives CDR1 SNHLY, CDR2 FYNNEI. The CDR3 contains 13 residues. The CDR3 DNA is TGTGCCAGCTCAGACGTGGAACGGCAGCCCCAGCATTTT. Protein product: CASSDVERQPQHF.

V usage is TRBV6-2 or TRBV6-3 and J usage is TRBJ1-5, with D unresolved. CDR1 is MNHEY and CDR2 is SVGEGT in the germline V gene. Trimming cost V 1 base and J 3 bases, with 10 bases left between them. CDR3 size: 15 residues. The CDR3 loop is CASSYYAQVNQPQHF. Here the CDR3 DNA reads TGTGCCAGCAGTTACTATGCACAAGTCAATCAGCCCCAGCATTTT.

The table lists this clonotype with many counts. At one end, the junction sequence differs from germline, possibly due to a read error. The chain employs TRBV5-1 and TRBJ2-1, with a possible D match to TRBD1 (5 bases). Germline assignment: CDR1 SGHRS and CDR2 YFSETQ. This CDR3 region has 15 residues. CDR3 in DNA: TGTGCCAGCAGCCTAGGGGTTAGCTCCTACAATGAGCAGTTCTTC. Protein sequence: CASSLGVSSYNEQFF.

This chain links TRBV7-9 with TRBJ1-1; D possibly corresponds to TRBD1 (5 bases). This CDR3 has 15 amino acids. Germline V gene data show CDR1 as SEHNR and CDR2 as FQNEAQ (reference sequence). Trimming pared 0 bases from V and 4 bases from J, leaving 12 bases between. CDR3 DNA sequence: TGTGCCAGCAGCTTAGCCCCCCGGGGGGGCACTGAAGCTTTCTTT. This codes for CASSLAPRGGTEAFF.

The chain has TRBV5-1 and TRBJ2-2, with 12 nucleotides matching TRBD2. J was trimmed by 3 bases and V by 3 bases; bases with no gene match: 6. The germline gives CDR1 SGHRS, CDR2 YFSETQ. This CDR3 has 17 residues. CDR3 loop: CASSYGLAGSYTGELFF. CDR3 bases: TGCGCCAGCAGCTACGGACTAGCGGGATCTTACACCGGGGAGCTGTTTTTT.

In this sample, this clonotype turned up once. V and J are TRBV12-3 or TRBV12-4 and TRBJ2-4, with 7 bases aligning to TRBD1. The J call may be incorrect, as the DNA end agrees better with TRBJ2-7. This CDR3 contains 17 residues. CDR3: CASSLAQRQGDSYEQYF. The CDR3 DNA is TGTGCCAGCAGTTTAGCCCAGAGACAGGGAGACTCCTACGAGCAGTACTTC.

As DNA, the CDR3 is TGCGCCAGCAGCTTCGGACTAGCGGGTATAGATACGCAGTATTTT. Translated: CASSFGLAGIDTQYF. The V gene is TRBV5-1, the J gene TRBJ2-3, with 11 bases matching TRBD2. Germline V CDR1 and CDR2: SGHRS, YFSETQ. CDR3 length: 15 residues. The V segment lost 2 bases and the J segment 5 bases; nucleotides outside the gene matches: 4.

The V and J genes are TRBV5-1 and TRBJ2-3; no firm D call. Germline V lookup: CDR1 SGHRS, CDR2 YFSETQ. The CDR3 length is 11 residues. V lost 10 bases to trimming and J lost 3 bases, with 9 bases between them. This chain's CDR3 is CADTTTDTQYF. CDR3 sequence (DNA): TGCGCCGACACCACGACAGATACGCAGTATTTT.

This chain links TRBV9 with TRBJ1-2; 7 bases fit TRBD1. Germline CDR1 is SGDLS and CDR2 is YYNGEE. Trimming cost V 0 bases and J 4 bases; bases outside gene matches: 3. The CDR3 is 14 amino acids. The CDR3: CASSVAGQFYGYTF. For the CDR3, the DNA is TGTGCCAGCAGCGTAGCGGGACAGTTCTATGGCTACACCTTC.

The table lists this clonotype with a few counts. The chain combines TRBV25-1 with TRBJ2-7; D is ambiguous. The CDR3 covers 13 residues. In germline, CDR1 is MGHDK, CDR2 SYGVNS. Between the trimmed V and J ends, which lost 6 bases and 3 bases, there was a span of 12 bases. The DNA for the CDR3 is TGTGCCAGCAGCGCGCCCCCAAACTACGAGCAGTACTTC. As protein: CASSAPPNYEQYF.

This clonotype was observed a single time. The chain uses TRBV6-6 and TRBJ2-2, with D uncertain. Germline lookup yields CDR1 MNHNY and CDR2 SVGAGI (reference sequence). The CDR3 has 14 residues. V was pared by 1 base and J by 4 bases, with 7 bases between. The CDR3 protein is CASSYYGTTGELFF. The CDR3 DNA sequence: TGTGCCAGCAGTTACTATGGTACCACCGGGGAGCTGTTTTTT.

This rearrangement joins TRBV6-1 to TRBJ2-4, with a tentative D call TRBD2 (5 bases). The DNA end is more similar to TRBJ2-7, so the J call may be wrong. CDR1 is MNHNS and CDR2 is SASEGT in the germline V gene. The CDR3 length is 13 residues. In DNA, the CDR3 is TGTGCCAGCTACCGTGCGGGCTCCTACGAGCAGTACTTC. Its translation: CASYRAGSYEQYF.

The chain recombines TRBV27 with TRBJ1-4, with D perhaps TRBD1 (6 bases). The CDR3 spans 17 residues. With 2 bases removed from V and 3 bases from J, the gap between germline ends came to 16 bases. CDR1 and CDR2 (germline): MNHEY, SMNVEV (reference sequence). The DNA of the CDR3 is TGTGCCAGCAGTTTAAGCCCTTTACAGGGTTCTAATGAAAAACTGTTTTTT. Translating it yields CASSLSPLQGSNEKLFF.